This is a list of T cell receptor beta chains from one sample in a study of T cells in Graves' hyperthyroidism and ophthalmopathy. From the multiplex PCR reads, TCRdb called clonotypes with MiXCR, one entry per CDR3 protein. Of over 650,000 distinct CDR3 sequences detected, 45% appear once; the ten largest clones hold roughly 7.2%. The sequenced material came from peripheral blood or thyroid tissue (not recorded which). Receptors originate from an adult man with Graves' disease, either hyperthyroidism or ophthalmopathy (not recorded which). Both conserved end residues are part of each CDR3. Each record gives: V gene, D gene, J gene, clone size, CDR3 DNA, CDR3 protein. A D gene is named only where the DNA matches it firmly. Clone size is stated in some rows and not others, as once, few, many or a class when expanded.

V gene: TRBV9
D gene: NA
J gene: TRBJ1-4
clone size: NA
CDR3 DNA: TGTGCCAGCAGCGTAGGGGGGAATAATGAAAAACTGTTTTTT
CDR3 protein: CASSVGGNNEKLFF

V gene: TRBV5-1
D gene: TRBD1
J gene: TRBJ2-2
clone size: few
CDR3 DNA: TGCGCCAGCCAACAGGGGGCCGCGAACACCGGGGAGCTGTTTTTT
CDR3 protein: CASQQGAANTGELFF

V gene: TRBV2
D gene: NA
J gene: TRBJ2-7
clone size: NA
CDR3 DNA: TGTGCCAGCAGTGAAGGGAGGGCCAGGACCTACGAGCAGTACTTC
CDR3 protein: CASSEGRARTYEQYF

V gene: TRBV14
D gene: NA
J gene: TRBJ2-7
clone size: few
CDR3 DNA: TGTGCCAGCAGCCGCCGGCCTAGGGGTTCCTACGAGCAGTACTTC
CDR3 protein: CASSRRPRGSYEQYF

V gene: TRBV7-8
D gene: NA
J gene: TRBJ1-5
clone size: NA
CDR3 DNA: TGTGCCAGCAGCTTAGAATTAGGCCTCAATCAGCCCCAGCATTTT
CDR3 protein: CASSLELGLNQPQHF

V gene: TRBV2
D gene: TRBD1
J gene: TRBJ2-5
clone size: many
CDR3 DNA: TGTGCCAGCACCTGGACAGGGGGCTCTGGGACCCAGTACTTC
CDR3 protein: CASTWTGGSGTQYF

V gene: TRBV19
D gene: TRBD1
J gene: TRBJ2-7
clone size: few
CDR3 DNA: TGTGCCAGTAGTATGACAGGGGCATCTTACGAGCAGTACTTC
CDR3 protein: CASSMTGASYEQYF

V gene: TRBV7-9
D gene: NA
J gene: TRBJ1-1
clone size: few
CDR3 DNA: TGTGCCAGCAGCTTGGGACGGAGCACCCCGAACACTGAAGCTTTCTTT
CDR3 protein: CASSLGRSTPNTEAFF

V gene: TRBV12-3/TRBV12-4
D gene: NA
J gene: TRBJ1-5
clone size: NA
CDR3 DNA: TGTGCCAGCAGTTTATCCGCAGGGCCCCAGCATTTT
CDR3 protein: CASSLSAGPQHF

V gene: TRBV9
D gene: NA
J gene: TRBJ2-2
clone size: NA
CDR3 DNA: TGTGCCAGCAGCGAATCTAGCGTACCCGGGGCGAACACCGGGGAGCTGTTTTTT
CDR3 protein: CASSESSVPGANTGELFF

V gene: TRBV25-1
D gene: TRBD1
J gene: TRBJ1-6
clone size: NA
CDR3 DNA: TGTGCCAGCTTGGATTTAGGGGGCGTTGCAACCCTCCACTTT
CDR3 protein: CASLDLGGVATLHF

V gene: TRBV7-8
D gene: NA
J gene: TRBJ2-5
clone size: few
CDR3 DNA: TGTGCCAGCAGCCCGTATGGGGCGGCTAGCCAAGAGACCCAGTACTTC
CDR3 protein: CASSPYGAASQETQYF

V gene: TRBV9
D gene: NA
J gene: TRBJ1-6
clone size: many
CDR3 DNA: TGTGCCAGCAGCGCCCAACAGGGTTATAATTCACCCCTCCACTTT
CDR3 protein: CASSAQQGYNSPLHF

V gene: TRBV7-8
D gene: TRBD1
J gene: TRBJ1-1
clone size: once
CDR3 DNA: TGTGCCGGCAGCTATGGACAGGGGAACACTGAAGCTTTCTTT
CDR3 protein: CAGSYGQGNTEAFF

V gene: TRBV12-3/TRBV12-4
D gene: NA
J gene: TRBJ1-2
clone size: NA
CDR3 DNA: TGTGCCAGCAGTTTCGGGGGGGTCGGCTACACCTTC
CDR3 protein: CASSFGGVGYTF

V gene: TRBV6-5
D gene: NA
J gene: TRBJ1-5
clone size: few
CDR3 DNA: TGTGCCAGCAGTGGGGACTTCGAGGGGCCCCAGCATTTT
CDR3 protein: CASSGDFEGPQHF

V gene: TRBV7-8
D gene: NA
J gene: TRBJ1-4
clone size: NA
CDR3 DNA: TGCGCCAGCAGCCAGCAACCGGGGCCCAATGAAAAACTGTTTTTT
CDR3 protein: CASSQQPGPNEKLFF

V gene: TRBV10-3
D gene: TRBD1
J gene: TRBJ1-2
clone size: few
CDR3 DNA: TGTGCCATCAGGGCAGGGGGCTATGGCTACACCTTC
CDR3 protein: CAIRAGGYGYTF

V gene: TRBV2
D gene: NA
J gene: TRBJ1-5
clone size: NA
CDR3 DNA: TGTGCCAGCTCACCACTACCCAATCAGCCCCAGCATTTT
CDR3 protein: CASSPLPNQPQHF

V gene: TRBV7-2
D gene: TRBD2
J gene: TRBJ2-5
clone size: NA
CDR3 DNA: TGTGCCAGCAGCTCTACAACTAGCGGGAGTGAGACCCAGTACTTC
CDR3 protein: CASSSTTSGSETQYF

V gene: TRBV9
D gene: NA
J gene: TRBJ2-2
clone size: few
CDR3 DNA: TGTGCCAGCAGCGTGAGGACAGACAGCTACACCGGGGAGCTGTTTTTT
CDR3 protein: CASSVRTDSYTGELFF

V gene: TRBV12-5
D gene: NA
J gene: TRBJ1-1
clone size: NA
CDR3 DNA: TGTGCTAGTGGTTTGGTACTGTGGCGGGAGGGAGCAATGAACACTGAAGCTTTCTTT
CDR3 protein: CASGLVLWREGAMNTEAFF

V gene: TRBV5-1
D gene: NA
J gene: TRBJ2-7
clone size: many
CDR3 DNA: TGTGCCAGCAGCTTGGGACGGGGAGTCTACGAGCAGTACTTC
CDR3 protein: CASSLGRGVYEQYF

V gene: TRBV20-1
D gene: NA
J gene: TRBJ1-1
clone size: NA
CDR3 DNA: TGCAGTGCAGGCGGGAGATACACTGAAGCTTTCTTT
CDR3 protein: CSAGGRYTEAFF

V gene: TRBV24-1
D gene: TRBD1
J gene: TRBJ1-4
clone size: NA
CDR3 DNA: TGTGCCACCAGTATACCTCTCGACAGGGGGAAAGAAAAACTGTTTTTT
CDR3 protein: CATSIPLDRGKEKLFF

V gene: TRBV19
D gene: TRBD1
J gene: TRBJ1-5
clone size: NA
CDR3 DNA: TGTGCCAGCCGGACAGGGGGCGGGGATCAGCCCCAGCATTTT
CDR3 protein: CASRTGGGDQPQHF

V gene: TRBV20-1
D gene: TRBD2
J gene: TRBJ2-7
clone size: NA
CDR3 DNA: TGCAGTGTCGTAGCGGGAGTTGGGGATACGCAGTACTTC
CDR3 protein: CSVVAGVGDTQYF

V gene: TRBV25-1
D gene: NA
J gene: TRBJ1-1
clone size: NA
CDR3 DNA: TGTGCCAGCTCGCAGGTTAAGGGCACTGAAGCTTTCTTT
CDR3 protein: CASSQVKGTEAFF

V gene: TRBV7-9
D gene: NA
J gene: TRBJ1-4
clone size: few
CDR3 DNA: TGTGCCAGCAGTTCTCGAGCAACTAATGAAAAACTGTTTTTT
CDR3 protein: CASSSRATNEKLFF

V gene: TRBV7-9
D gene: TRBD2
J gene: TRBJ2-7
clone size: NA
CDR3 DNA: TGTGCCAGCAGTAAGGGACTAGCGGCTGCCTACGAGCAGTACTTC
CDR3 protein: CASSKGLAAAYEQYF

V gene: TRBV6-1
D gene: NA
J gene: TRBJ1-1
clone size: NA
CDR3 DNA: TGTGCCAGCAGTGAAATCGGCCTCATGAACACTGAAGCTTTCTTT
CDR3 protein: CASSEIGLMNTEAFF

V gene: TRBV5-8
D gene: NA
J gene: TRBJ1-5
clone size: NA
CDR3 DNA: TGTGCCAGCAGCTTTAATGTTTTAACAGGGAATCAGCCCCAGCATTTT
CDR3 protein: CASSFNVLTGNQPQHF

V gene: TRBV29-1
D gene: NA
J gene: TRBJ1-1
clone size: many
CDR3 DNA: TGCAGTGATAGGGGGTACACTGAAGCTTTCTTT
CDR3 protein: CSDRGYTEAFF

V gene: TRBV25-1
D gene: TRBD1
J gene: TRBJ2-7
clone size: NA
CDR3 DNA: TGTGCCGGGACAGCCTCCTCCTACGAGCAGTACTTC
CDR3 protein: CAGTASSYEQYF

V gene: TRBV12-3/TRBV12-4
D gene: NA
J gene: TRBJ1-1
clone size: NA
CDR3 DNA: TGTGCCAGCAGTTCTCAATCCCTAGAGAACACTGAAGCTTTCTTT
CDR3 protein: CASSSQSLENTEAFF

V gene: TRBV19
D gene: TRBD2
J gene: TRBJ2-2
clone size: few
CDR3 DNA: TGTGCCAGTAGTACAAGGGAGGGACTAAGGAACACCGGGGAGCTGTTTTTT
CDR3 protein: CASSTREGLRNTGELFF

V gene: TRBV2
D gene: TRBD1
J gene: TRBJ1-1
clone size: few
CDR3 DNA: TGTGCCAGCAGTTTACAACAGGGGGCCCTCACTGAAGCTTTCTTT
CDR3 protein: CASSLQQGALTEAFF

V gene: TRBV15
D gene: NA
J gene: TRBJ1-4
clone size: NA
CDR3 DNA: TGTGCCACCAGCAGGGGCCAACAGGGAAATATAGAAAAACTGTTTTTT
CDR3 protein: CATSRGQQGNIEKLFF

V gene: TRBV12-3/TRBV12-4
D gene: NA
J gene: TRBJ1-5
clone size: NA
CDR3 DNA: TGTGCCAGCAGATCCGGGGCGGCCAGCAATCAGCCCCAGCATTTT
CDR3 protein: CASRSGAASNQPQHF

V gene: TRBV6-5
D gene: NA
J gene: TRBJ1-3
clone size: NA
CDR3 DNA: TGTGCCAGCAGAGACATCGGGGTTGCTGGAAACACCATATATTTT
CDR3 protein: CASRDIGVAGNTIYF

V gene: TRBV10-3
D gene: TRBD1
J gene: TRBJ1-3
clone size: once
CDR3 DNA: TGTGCCATCAACCCGGGACAGGGGAGGGACACCATATATTTT
CDR3 protein: CAINPGQGRDTIYF

V gene: TRBV7-7
D gene: TRBD2
J gene: TRBJ2-5
clone size: many
CDR3 DNA: TGTGCTAGCAGCCCGCGACTAGCGGGGGGCGAAGGGGAGACCCAGTACTTC
CDR3 protein: CASSPRLAGGEGETQYF

V gene: TRBV7-9
D gene: NA
J gene: TRBJ2-7
clone size: few
CDR3 DNA: TGTGCCAGCAGCCCCACCCCCGGTGACAAGGCCTCGGGGGAGCAGTACTTC
CDR3 protein: CASSPTPGDKASGEQYF

V gene: TRBV7-9
D gene: NA
J gene: TRBJ2-7
clone size: many
CDR3 DNA: TGTGCCAGTTCACAGGGCTCCTACGAGCAGTACTTC
CDR3 protein: CASSQGSYEQYF

V gene: TRBV7-9
D gene: NA
J gene: TRBJ1-1
clone size: many
CDR3 DNA: TGTGCCAGCACCCCTATGGTGTCAGGGAACACTGAAGCTTTCTTT
CDR3 protein: CASTPMVSGNTEAFF

V gene: TRBV6-6
D gene: NA
J gene: TRBJ1-6
clone size: many
CDR3 DNA: TGTGCCAGCAGTTACGCCCCAGGGCATTCACCCCTCCACTTT
CDR3 protein: CASSYAPGHSPLHF

V gene: TRBV7-2
D gene: NA
J gene: TRBJ1-4
clone size: NA
CDR3 DNA: TGTGCCAGCAGCGTTGGTCGGGAAAAACTGTTTTTT
CDR3 protein: CASSVGREKLFF

V gene: TRBV2
D gene: NA
J gene: TRBJ2-5
clone size: many
CDR3 DNA: TGTGCCAGCAGTCCCGGACGGGGACGAGAGACCCAGTACTTC
CDR3 protein: CASSPGRGRETQYF

V gene: TRBV7-8
D gene: NA
J gene: TRBJ1-1
clone size: few
CDR3 DNA: TGTGCCAGCATTCACTTACTCTCGGGGGAAGCTTTCTTT
CDR3 protein: CASIHLLSGEAFF

V gene: TRBV6-1
D gene: TRBD1
J gene: TRBJ1-3
clone size: few
CDR3 DNA: TGTGCCAGCAGGAGGGACAGAGACTCTGGAAACACCATATATTTT
CDR3 protein: CASRRDRDSGNTIYF

V gene: TRBV20-1
D gene: TRBD1
J gene: TRBJ2-7
clone size: few
CDR3 DNA: TGCAGTGCCCTAACGACAGGGGAATACGAGCAGTACTTC
CDR3 protein: CSALTTGEYEQYF

V gene: TRBV15
D gene: NA
J gene: TRBJ1-2
clone size: NA
CDR3 DNA: TGTGCCACCAGCAGAGGACTGACCTCTGGAAACACCTTC
CDR3 protein: CATSRGLTSGNTF

V gene: TRBV7-9
D gene: NA
J gene: TRBJ1-6
clone size: NA
CDR3 DNA: TGTGCCAGCTCACCAGAGGGGAGTCATAATTCACCCCTCCACTTT
CDR3 protein: CASSPEGSHNSPLHF